The next 8 T cell receptor beta chains were all read from a single sample in a study of T cells in Graves' hyperthyroidism and ophthalmopathy. Amplified TCR beta CDR3 regions derived from RNA transcripts. Researchers ran a first-round RT-PCR on the TCR CDR3 using the HTBI primer set. Using its own MiXCR run on the multiplex PCR reads, TCRdb lists one record per CDR3 protein. The sample comprises a few hundred thousand distinct CDR3 sequences, roughly 14% of which are singletons, and roughly 21% rests with the top ten. The specimen was blood. The receptor source for this set is a woman aged 25 to 39 with Graves' ophthalmopathy.

This clonotype was detected many times. The chain has TRBV28 and TRBJ1-6; the D is unclear. This CDR3 region has 16 residues. CDR1 and CDR2 (germline): MDHEN, SYDVKM. The ends were cut back, 3 bases at V and 3 bases at J, with 12 bases in the middle. Written as DNA, the CDR3 is TGTGCCAGCAGTTTGGGGAGTGACAACTATAATTCACCCCTCCACTTT. Its translation: CASSLGSDNYNSPLHF.

This clonotype has ten or more counts. The rearrangement joins TRBV30 to TRBJ2-1; D is unresolved. The CDR3 contains 11 residues. The germline V gene has CDR1 GTSNPN and CDR2 SVGIG (reference sequence). With 3 bases removed from V and 4 bases from J, the gap between germline ends came to 4 bases. CDR3 DNA sequence: TGTGCCTGGAGACTGTACAATGAGCAGTTCTTC. This translates into CAWRLYNEQFF.

Ten or more counts support this clonotype. V gene TRBV30 combines with J gene TRBJ1-1; perhaps TRBD1 as D (5 bases). Germline CDR1 and CDR2: GTSNPN and SVGIG (reference sequence). The ends were cut back, 3 bases at V and 0 bases at J, with 14 bases in the middle. This CDR3 region has 15 residues. This CDR3 is CAWRIPGPMNTEAFF. In DNA, the CDR3 is TGTGCCTGGAGAATTCCAGGGCCTATGAACACTGAAGCTTTCTTT.

The chain recombines TRBV2 with TRBJ2-3, with TRBD1 as a possible D gene (6 bases). The CDR3 is made up of 12 amino acids. V dropped 8 bases and J dropped 9 bases, with 15 bases sitting between them. Germline V lookup: CDR1 SNHLY, CDR2 FYNNEI. The CDR3 DNA sequence: TGTGCCAGCTTAGGGACGGGACACACGCAGTATTTT. Its protein product is CASLGTGHTQYF.

This chain uses TRBV10-3 with TRBJ1-4; D remains ambiguous. Germline CDR1 and CDR2: ENHRY and SYGVKD. There are 19 residues in the CDR3. V shed 4 bases and J shed 3 bases, with 24 bases lying between them. In DNA, the CDR3 is TGTGCCATCAGTGCCTTTAGTCAGCCCGGTGCCCTATCTAATGAAAAACTGTTTTTT. It translates to CAISAFSQPGALSNEKLFF.

This clonotype was recorded many times. This rearrangement joins TRBV20-1 to TRBJ2-7, with D unresolved. Germline V gives CDR1 DFQATT, CDR2 SNEGSKA (reference sequence). This CDR3 contains 14 residues. Trimming took 0 bases from V and 9 from J, leaving 18 bases between them. The CDR3 DNA sequence: TGCAGTGCTAGAGATACAATGAACCCCTTCGGGCAGTACTTC. Amino acids: CSARDTMNPFGQYF.

The CDR3 here is CASSDHRGYSYGYTF. As DNA, the CDR3 is TGTGCCAGCAGTGACCACAGGGGGTACAGCTATGGCTACACCTTC. This chain joins TRBV6-4 and TRBJ1-2, with TRBD1 identical over 8 bases. Germline CDR1 and CDR2: MRHNA and SNTAGT. The CDR3 runs to 15 residues. Germline trimming cut 2 bases from V and 4 bases from J; bases unmatched to any gene: 6.

This clonotype was counted between two and nine times. A much larger clone is a single base away; this may be a read error. CDR3 sequence: CASNLREPGVKGTQYF. In DNA, the CDR3 is TGTGCCAGCAACCTTAGGGAGCCTGGGGTGAAAGGGACCCAGTACTTC. The chain carries TRBV7-6 and TRBJ2-5, with a tentative D call TRBD2 (5 bases). V was trimmed by 7 bases and J by 7 bases, leaving 25 bases between them. CDR1 is SGHVS, CDR2 FNYEAQ, per germline. The CDR3 contains 16 residues.